This T cell receptor beta chain was recovered during a study of cytomegalovirus exposure and HLA in healthy donors. V shed 6 bases, J shed 0 bases, and the junction held 9 bases outside the gene matches. The germline gives CDR1 MDHEN, CDR2 SYDVKM. The CDR3 totals 17 residues. 13 Jbeta primers and 60 Vbeta primers were used for the PCR. Repertoires were generated with immunoSEQ multiplex PCR, while TCRdb's copy carries only in-frame clones and drops some. This table holds roughly 290,000 clones, about 90% found once. This receptor was identified in a young woman in good health and CMV-seronegative. The rearrangement joins TRBV28 to TRBJ2-3; 10 bases are shared with TRBD2. The specimen sequenced was PBMCs. As DNA, the CDR3 is TGTGCCAGCAGCCTGCTGCTAGCGGGGGCTAGCACAGATACGCAGTATTTT. The encoded protein is CASSLLLAGASTDTQYF.